This TCR beta chain came from a study of CD8+ T cells in alopecia areata. Study conclusions and caveats: Lesional tissue from the scalp (especially in alopecia totalis/universalis) showed higher clonality than normal scalp.

The length of the CDR3 is 14 residues. Trimming shortened V by 0 bases and J by 4 bases, and 10 bases separated the two germline ends. Germline V gene sequence: CDR1 SGDLS, CDR2 YYNGEE. Sequencing used cDNA as its template, made by extracting RNA and reverse transcribing it. Sequencing used immunoSEQ multiplex PCR; TCRdb keeps in-frame clones, though not all of them. The table has about 180,000 clones, around 63% seen once. Worth noting for this clone: Its antigen is undetermined.

The sequence was collected from a human donor with alopecia areata. This rearrangement joins TRBV9 to TRBJ1-2; D not resolved. The sequencing here drew on CD4+ T cells sorted from blood, taken at week 0. The CDR3 loop reads CASSVEEVGYGYTF. The CDR3 region has the DNA TGTGCCAGCAGCGTAGAGGAGGTTGGCTATGGCTACACCTTC.